Listed below are T cell receptor beta chains from one sample, sequenced in a study of control samples from healthy donors and cancer patients. The assay was immunoSEQ multiplex PCR, and TCRdb's table has in-frame clones only and misses some. The table includes roughly 130,000 clones, just over 90% detected once. Input material: PBMCs. These receptors were obtained from a middle-aged man with head and neck cancer. CDR3s include the opening cysteine and the closing phenylalanine or tryptophan. The D gene is left open where the match is weak. Rows give clone size only sometimes, using once, few, many, or a class for an expanded clone.

TRBJ2-3 | TRBV7-9 | NA | once | TGTGCCAGCAGCTTAGCTAGCGGAAGAGATACGCAGTATTTT | CASSLASGRDTQYF
TRBJ2-7 | TRBV9 | TRBD2 | NA | TGTGCCAGCAGCGAGGGACTAGCGGGGAACTACGAGCAGTACTTC | CASSEGLAGNYEQYF
TRBJ1-1 | TRBV28 | NA | NA | TGTGCCAGCACGACAGGACCTGAAGCTTTCTTT | CASTTGPEAFF
TRBJ1-3 | TRBV4-3 | NA | NA | TGCGCCAGCAGCCGCAAGCTGGGGAGCTCTGGAAACACCATATATTTT | CASSRKLGSSGNTIYF
TRBJ2-1 | TRBV28 | NA | NA | TGTGCCAGCAGTTTATGGTGGGGTTCGAACTCCTACAATGAGCAGTTCTTC | CASSLWWGSNSYNEQFF
TRBJ2-1 | TRBV5-1 | NA | NA | TGCGCCAGCAGCTCACAGGGTACGGTCAATGAGCAGTTCTTC | CASSSQGTVNEQFF
TRBJ1-6 | TRBV6-6 | TRBD1 | NA | TGTGCCAGCAGTCCTCTCGTAGGGGGCGGCCGCTTTAATTCACCCCTCCACTTT | CASSPLVGGGRFNSPLHF
TRBJ2-1 | TRBV5-1 | NA | NA | TGCGCCAGCAGCTTAACGATTAACTCCTACAATGAGCAGTTCTTC | CASSLTINSYNEQFF
TRBJ1-4 | TRBV12-3/TRBV12-4 | NA | NA | TGTGCCAGCAGTTTACCAGGGGTTGAAAAACTGTTTTTT | CASSLPGVEKLFF
TRBJ2-4 | TRBV4-2 | TRBD2 | NA | TGTGCCAGCAGCCAAAGGACTAGCGGGGGGCCCCTAGCCAAAAACATTCAGTACTTC | CASSQRTSGGPLAKNIQYF
TRBJ2-3 | TRBV3-1/TRBV3-2 | TRBD2 | NA | TGTGCCAGCAGGGTGGGACTAGCCGATACGCAGTATTTT | CASRVGLADTQYF
TRBJ2-7 | TRBV7-7 | TRBD2 | NA | TGTGCCAGCAGCTCAGGGACTAGCTACGAGCAGTACTTC | CASSSGTSYEQYF
TRBJ1-1 | TRBV5-1 | TRBD1 | NA | TGCGCCAGCAGCTTGATACAGGGGACTGAAGCTTTCTTT | CASSLIQGTEAFF
TRBJ2-3 | TRBV5-6 | NA | NA | TGTGCCAGCAGCTTGGTGGGGGCAGCTTGGGGTGGCACAGATACGCAGTATTTT | CASSLVGAAWGGTDTQYF
TRBJ2-7 | TRBV21-1 | NA | NA | NA | CASSKVAGGSYEQYF
TRBJ1-5 | TRBV12-5 | NA | NA | TGTGCTAGTGGGTTAGGGACACTTAGCAATCAGCCCCAGCATTTT | CASGLGTLSNQPQHF
TRBJ1-1 | TRBV10-3 | TRBD1 | few | TGTGCCACCCTTCCCCGGACAGGCCTAGGTGAAGCTTTCTTT | CATLPRTGLGEAFF
TRBJ2-1 | TRBV7-2 | NA | NA | TGTGCCAGCAGCTTCTGGACCGAAGAGCAGTTCTTC | CASSFWTEEQFF
TRBJ1-5 | TRBV6-1 | NA | NA | TGTGCCAGCAGTGAAATCGGACAGAGAAATCAGCCCCAGCATTTT | CASSEIGQRNQPQHF
TRBJ1-2 | TRBV6-6 | TRBD1 | NA | TGTGCCAGCAGAGGGACAGGGGGCTACTATGGCTACACCTTC | CASRGTGGYYGYTF
TRBJ2-7 | TRBV19 | NA | NA | TGTGCCAGTAGTTCCCGACCCTCCTACGAGCAGTACTTC | CASSSRPSYEQYF
TRBJ1-5 | TRBV24-1 | TRBD1 | NA | TGTGCCACCAGTGGTTCGGGACAGGGAGTAGGGCCCCAGCATTTT | CATSGSGQGVGPQHF
TRBJ2-3 | TRBV7-8 | NA | NA | TGTGCCAGCAGCTTAGAGCCCGATACAGATACGCAGTATTTT | CASSLEPDTDTQYF
TRBJ2-2 | TRBV9 | NA | NA | TGTGCCAGCAGCGTAGGGTTGGCCGGGGAGCTGTTTTTT | CASSVGLAGELFF
TRBJ1-1 | TRBV7-9 | NA | NA | TGTGCCAGCAGCACCCCCCCCCGGCTAGGCACTGAAGCTTTCTTT | CASSTPPRLGTEAFF
TRBJ2-3 | TRBV3-1/TRBV3-2 | NA | NA | TGTGCCAGCAGCCCCCGACAGACACGCACAGATACGCAGTATTTT | CASSPRQTRTDTQYF
TRBJ2-6 | TRBV2 | NA | NA | TGTGCCAGCCGGTTTTACGGGGCCAACGTCCTGACTTTC | CASRFYGANVLTF
TRBJ2-3 | TRBV9 | NA | once | TGTGCCAGCGGGAACGGATACACAGATACGCAGTATTTT | CASGNGYTDTQYF
TRBJ2-5 | TRBV11-3 | NA | NA | TGTGCCAGCAGCTTATTCGACTCCTCAGAGACCCAGTACTTC | CASSLFDSSETQYF
TRBJ2-7 | TRBV25-1 | NA | NA | TGTGCCAGCAGTGAACCCAGGGGTTACGAGCAGTACTTC | CASSEPRGYEQYF
TRBJ1-4 | TRBV5-5 | TRBD1 | NA | TGTGCCAGCAGCTCACAACAGGGGAGTTTTGATGAAAAACTGTTTTTT | CASSSQQGSFDEKLFF
TRBJ2-1 | TRBV12-3/TRBV12-4 | NA | NA | TGTGCCAGCAGTTTAGGGAGGGGCAATGAGCAGTTCTTC | CASSLGRGNEQFF
TRBJ2-7 | TRBV28 | NA | NA | TGTGCCAGCAGTGTCGGAGGGAACAGCTACGAGCAGTACTTC | CASSVGGNSYEQYF
TRBJ1-1 | TRBV11-2 | NA | NA | TGTGCCAGCAGCTTAGGTATCACTGAAGCTTTCTTT | CASSLGITEAFF
TRBJ1-2 | TRBV28 | TRBD1 | NA | TGTGCCAGCAGTATTACCGGGACAGGGGGTAGTGGCTACACCTTC | CASSITGTGGSGYTF
TRBJ1-5 | TRBV5-1 | NA | NA | TGCGCCAGCAGCCCCCTCGGCAGGGGAGATCAGCCCCAGCATTTT | CASSPLGRGDQPQHF
TRBJ2-7 | TRBV9 | NA | NA | TGTGCCAGCAGCGGCCGGGGACGCGAGCAGTACTTC | CASSGRGREQYF
TRBJ2-3 | TRBV9 | NA | NA | TGTGCCAGCAGCGTAGGGCCCATCACAGATACGCAGTATTTT | CASSVGPITDTQYF
TRBJ2-5 | TRBV5-5 | NA | once | TGTGCCAGCAGCTTGGGGGGGAAGACCCAGTACTTC | CASSLGGKTQYF
TRBJ2-1 | TRBV7-9 | TRBD2 | NA | TGTGCCAGCAGCGCCGGGACTAGCGGGAGCTACAATGAGCAGTTCTTC | CASSAGTSGSYNEQFF
TRBJ1-3 | TRBV6-2/TRBV6-3 | NA | NA | TGTGCCAGCAGTTACGGGGCGTTCCTCTCTGGAAACACCATATATTTT | CASSYGAFLSGNTIYF
TRBJ2-4 | TRBV15 | NA | NA | TGTGCCACCAGCAGAGATGGCCAGGGTCGGATTCAGTACTTC | CATSRDGQGRIQYF
TRBJ2-7 | TRBV5-1 | TRBD2 | NA | TGCGCCAGCAGCTTGGCGGGACTAGCCTACGAGCAGTACTTC | CASSLAGLAYEQYF
TRBJ2-7 | TRBV12-3/TRBV12-4 | NA | NA | TGTGCCAGCAGTCCCCCCGGTCCCTACGAGCAGTACTTC | CASSPPGPYEQYF
TRBJ2-7 | TRBV5-1 | TRBD2 | NA | TGCGCCAGCAGCTTGGGTGGACTAGAACCCAACGAGCAGTACTTC | CASSLGGLEPNEQYF
TRBJ2-1 | TRBV6-5 | NA | NA | TGTGCCAGCAGTAACCTCCGGGGGCACAATGAGCAGTTCTTC | CASSNLRGHNEQFF
TRBJ2-5 | TRBV7-2 | TRBD2 | NA | TGTGCCAGCAGCGGACTAGCGGGGCCAAGGGGGCAAGAGACCCAGTACTTC | CASSGLAGPRGQETQYF
TRBJ1-1 | TRBV7-2 | NA | NA | TGTGCCAGCAGCTTTGTTGGTTGGAACACTGAAGCTTTCTTT | CASSFVGWNTEAFF
TRBJ2-7 | TRBV3-1/TRBV3-2 | TRBD2 | NA | TGTGCCAGCAGCCAAAGACTAGCGGGGCCCGAGGAGCAGTACTTC | CASSQRLAGPEEQYF
TRBJ2-5 | TRBV30 | NA | NA | TGTGCCTGGAGTTTCCTCTGGGGGGAGCGAGAGACCCAGTACTTC | CAWSFLWGERETQYF
TRBJ2-2 | TRBV24-1 | NA | NA | TGTGCCACCAGGTGGGGGTACAGGGATCATGACACCGGGGAGCTGTTTTTT | CATRWGYRDHDTGELFF